One and the same sample provided the 8 T cell receptor beta chains below, sequenced in a study of human T cells and chemical hapten exposure (dated by TCRdb to the early 2020s). The protocol used for the library was RACE. For sequencing, a NextSeq 500 was employed. In-frame beta chains were kept once TCRdb had trimmed the public reads at Q25 with fastp and called clones with MiXCR. All rows with the same CDR3 protein become a single entry with the most common DNA and genes. Across this sample there are 75,000 to 100,000 distinct CDR3 sequences, with approximately 9% seen only once. 2.5% to 3.5% of the sample is taken by the ten largest. What this sample's time point label stands for: healthy volunteer bleed at 2 weeks. Total RNA was extracted from unfractionated whole blood that had been collected in Tempus Blood RNA tubes. Sample: whole blood. These receptors were collected from a female donor in good health. Some clones in this sample may be carry-over from other donors' samples.

The J gene is TRBJ1-4, the V gene TRBV16; 9 bases match TRBD1. J lost 2 bases, V lost 4 bases, and 5 bases had no gene match. The CDR3 is 16 amino acids. Germline CDR1 KGHSY, CDR2 FQNENV. CDR3 region: CASSPHGQGTNEKLFF. CDR3 sequence (DNA): TGTGCCAGCAGCCCTCACGGACAGGGGACTAATGAAAAACTGTTTTTT.

The CDR3 loop reads CASSTRKDSNQPQHF. The CDR3, as DNA: TGTGCCAGCAGTACCCGGAAGGACAGCAATCAGCCCCAGCATTTT. The chain uses TRBV28 and TRBJ1-5; D remains unclear. Germline V gene sequence: CDR1 MDHEN, CDR2 SYDVKM. Trimming pared 5 bases from V and 1 base from J, leaving 12 bases between. CDR3 size: 15 residues.

This clonotype was found a few times. The rearrangement links TRBV2 to TRBJ2-7, with D uncertain. The CDR3 loop spans 15 amino acids. V was clipped by 1 base and J by 5 bases, with 15 bases between them. In germline, CDR1 is SNHLY, CDR2 FYNNEI. DNA of the CDR3: TGTGCCAGCAGTGAAGGGGCCACCACGGCCGACGAGCAGTACTTC. This encodes CASSEGATTADEQYF.

In this sample, this clonotype turned up a few times. This sequence joins TRBV5-1 and TRBJ2-6; TRBD1 is a possible D gene (6 bases). This CDR3 is built from 16 residues. V lost 2 bases and J 1 base, leaving 10 bases between the germline ends. CDR1 and CDR2 (germline): SGHRS, YFSETQ. CDR3 nucleotides: TGCGCCAGCAGCTTTAACAGGGTTTCTGGGGCCAACGTCCTGACTTTC. Protein product: CASSFNRVSGANVLTF.

The gene calls are TRBV19 and TRBJ2-2, with 8 bases that match TRBD2. V was clipped by 6 bases and J by 4 bases; unmatched bases: 4. The germline V gene has CDR1 LNHDA and CDR2 SQIVND (reference sequence). This CDR3 comprises 14 residues. The CDR3 sequence: CASSGRAFTGELFF. CDR3 in DNA: TGTGCCAGTAGCGGGAGGGCCTTCACCGGGGAGCTGTTTTTT.

The chain is built from TRBV24-1 and TRBJ1-4; D remains unclear. This CDR3 has 13 residues. V dropped 7 bases and J dropped 5 bases, with 10 bases sitting between them. Germline V gives CDR1 KGHDR, CDR2 SFDVKD. Written as DNA, the CDR3 is TGTGCCACCAGGGCGGCAGACAATGAAAAACTGTTTTTT. Its protein product is CATRAADNEKLFF.

This clonotype was picked up a small number of times. This chain joins TRBV19 and TRBJ2-7; unclear D gene. CDR3 length: 13 amino acids. Per the germline V gene, CDR1 is LNHDA and CDR2 is SQIVND (reference sequence). V lost 3 bases and J lost 4, with 10 bases in between. In nucleotides, the CDR3 is TGTGCCAGTAGTATGGGTAGACAATACGAGCAGTACTTC. Translated: CASSMGRQYEQYF.

This clonotype was counted at least ten times. The chain couples TRBV7-8 to TRBJ2-7; 7 bases fit TRBD1. The V segment lost 6 bases and the J segment 2 bases; nucleotides outside the gene matches: 4. The CDR3 covers 13 residues. Germline lookup yields CDR1 SGHVS and CDR2 FQNEAQ. In DNA form, the CDR3 reads TGTGCCAGCAGTCCGGACAGGCCCTACGAGCAGTACTTC. It codes for CASSPDRPYEQYF.